This TCR beta chain came from a study of blood T cell repertoires in COVID-19. All enrollees were about 18 to 95 years old and from fewer than 30 US areas. The V end was cut by 7 bases, the J end by 2 bases, with 15 bases between. Germline values: CDR1 LNHNV, CDR2 YYDKDF (reference sequence). The CDR3 contains 15 residues. In the authors' methods: Amplified reference gene primers provided the basis for estimating nucleated cell counts. Produced via immunoSEQ multiplex PCR; TCRdb's table is partial and in-frame only. V and J calls and clone size are those listed in that table; D and trimming were worked out from the DNA. The sample consists of 390,000 or so clones, around four fifths of them appearing once.

The TCR sequence derives from a woman aged 50 to 60 who had recovered from COVID-19. This rearrangement joins TRBV15 to TRBJ2-1, with D perhaps matching TRBD2 (6 bases). The sample taken for sequencing was PBMCs or T cells enriched from blood (not recorded which). The CDR3 sequence: CATTHRGRTYNEQFF. The DNA for the CDR3 is TGTGCCACCACCCACCGGGGGAGGACCTACAATGAGCAGTTCTTC. Variable domain in full (rest from reference TRBV15 and TRBJ2-1): DAMVIQNPRYQVTQFGKPVTLSCSQTLNHNVMYWYQQKSSQAPKLLFHYYDKDFNNEADTPDNFQSRRPNTSFCFLDIRSPGLGDTAMYLCATTHRGRTYNEQFFGPGTRLTVL.